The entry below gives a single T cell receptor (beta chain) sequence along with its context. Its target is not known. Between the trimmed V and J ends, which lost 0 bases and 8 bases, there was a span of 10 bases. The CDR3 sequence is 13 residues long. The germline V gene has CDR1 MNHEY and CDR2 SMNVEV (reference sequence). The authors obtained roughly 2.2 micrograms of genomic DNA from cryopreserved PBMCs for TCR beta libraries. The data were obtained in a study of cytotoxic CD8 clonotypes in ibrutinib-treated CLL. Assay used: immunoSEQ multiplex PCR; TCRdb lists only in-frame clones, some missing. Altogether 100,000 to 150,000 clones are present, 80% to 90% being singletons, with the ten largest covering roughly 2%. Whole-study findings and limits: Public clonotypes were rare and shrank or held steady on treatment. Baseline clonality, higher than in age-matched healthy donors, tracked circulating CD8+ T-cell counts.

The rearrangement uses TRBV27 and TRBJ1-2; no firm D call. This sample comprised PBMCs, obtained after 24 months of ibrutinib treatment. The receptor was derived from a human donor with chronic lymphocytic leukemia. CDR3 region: CASSLSLGQGYTF. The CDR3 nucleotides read TGTGCCAGCAGTTTATCCCTGGGTCAGGGCTACACCTTC.